The 20 T cell receptor beta chains in this list originate from one sample, sequenced in a study of CD8 T cells in Susac syndrome. RNA in amounts of roughly 0.5 to 1 ug was reverse transcribed with random hexamers. TCRdb passed the immunoSEQ multiplex PCR reads through MiXCR, listing each CDR3 protein once. The data contain about 430,000 distinct CDR3 sequences, 75% to 90% of them seen just once; the ten biggest clones take up approximately 0.12%. Sequenced sample: CD8+ T cells from PBMCs. All receptors come from a human donor with multiple sclerosis.

The gene calls are TRBV19 and TRBJ1-1; D gene uncertain. The germline V and J ends were trimmed by 5 bases and 3 bases, with 10 bases remaining between them. The CDR3 has 13 amino acids. Germline V gene data show CDR1 as LNHDA and CDR2 as SQIVND (reference sequence). The CDR3, as DNA: TGTGCCAGTAGTTATACAAGATACACTGAAGCTTTCTTT. It is translated as CASSYTRYTEAFF.

This clonotype turned up a few times. The chain couples TRBV7-9 to TRBJ2-7; D is ambiguous. Trimming took 11 bases from V and 1 from J, leaving 24 bases between them. The V gene's germline CDR1 is SEHNR and CDR2 FQNEAQ (reference sequence). The CDR3 has 16 amino acids. CDR3 nucleotides: TGTGCCGTCCTACCAGGCGCGCGAATTAAGTCCTACGAGCAGTACTTC. This encodes CAVLPGARIKSYEQYF.

This chain uses TRBV7-2 with TRBJ2-1; D might be TRBD1 (7 bases). Germline V gene data show CDR1 as SGHTA and CDR2 as FQGNSA. The CDR3 has 16 residues. Trimming removed 5 bases from V and 4 bases from J, with 18 bases in between. CDR3 in amino acids: CASSPHGGGSYNEQFF. The CDR3 DNA reads as TGTGCCAGCAGCCCCCATGGAGGGGGCAGTTACAATGAGCAGTTCTTC.

This clonotype showed up just once. The gene calls are TRBV28 and TRBJ2-1; 11 bases agree with TRBD2. The CDR3 contains 15 residues. Looked up from germline, CDR1 is MDHEN and CDR2 is SYDVKM. Losses at the gene ends were 8 bases for V and 5 bases for J; bases not matched to a gene: 8. This chain's CDR3 is CASGDLAGGHNEQFF. In nucleotides, the CDR3 is TGTGCCAGCGGAGACCTAGCGGGAGGCCACAATGAGCAGTTCTTC.

V is TRBV6-2 or TRBV6-3 and J is TRBJ2-7; 8 nucleotides align to TRBD1. The V and J ends lost 4 bases and 2 bases, in that order; junction bases with no gene match: 7. Per germline, CDR1 MNHEY and CDR2 SVGEGT. The CDR3 is 15 residues long. The CDR3 loop is CASSFTGQVTYEQYF. For the CDR3, the DNA is TGTGCCAGCAGTTTTACGGGACAGGTCACCTACGAGCAGTACTTC.

The J gene is TRBJ2-1, the V gene TRBV27; D uncertain. Trimming stripped 0 bases from V and 3 bases from J, with 9 bases between. The CDR3 consists of 15 residues. In germline, CDR1 is MNHEY, CDR2 SMNVEV (reference sequence). DNA of the CDR3: TGTGCCAGCAGTTTATCAGGGTTCCTCTACAATGAGCAGTTCTTC. Translation gives CASSLSGFLYNEQFF.

The rearrangement uses TRBV5-1 and TRBJ1-1; D is ambiguous. Germline CDR1 reads SGHRS; CDR2 reads YFSETQ. The CDR3 is 13 amino acids. V dropped 3 bases and J dropped 4 bases, with 10 bases sitting between them. The CDR3 is CASSWMGSTEAFF. The CDR3 DNA is TGCGCCAGCAGCTGGATGGGTAGCACTGAAGCTTTCTTT.

The rearrangement links TRBV30 to TRBJ2-7, with no clear D. Germline CDR1 and CDR2: GTSNPN and SVGIG (reference sequence). The CDR3 length is 15 residues. Trimming removed 0 bases at V and 5 bases at J, with 17 bases between. The CDR3 here is CAWSVPARESDEQYF. CDR3 nucleotides: TGTGCCTGGAGTGTCCCCGCCCGCGAATCCGACGAGCAGTACTTC.

The chain uses TRBV27 and TRBJ1-5; unclear D gene. Trimming shortened V by 1 base and J by 6 bases, and 10 bases separated the two germline ends. CDR1 is MNHEY, CDR2 SMNVEV, per germline (reference sequence). The CDR3 contains 14 residues. As DNA, the CDR3 is TGTGCCAGCAGTTTATTCTCGGGCGGTCAGCCCCAGCATTTT. It yields the protein CASSLFSGGQPQHF.

This clonotype has a single count. This chain uses TRBV3-1 with TRBJ2-7; 7 nucleotides line up with TRBD1. This CDR3 has 13 residues. Germline V gene data show CDR1 as LGHDT and CDR2 as YNNKEL (reference sequence). Trimming at V came to 5 bases and at J to 3 bases, leaving 4 bases not matched to a gene. The CDR3 DNA reads TGTGCCAGCAGCACCTGGACAGGCTACGAGCAGTACTTC. Its translation is CASSTWTGYEQYF.

The chain combines TRBV9 with TRBJ2-1; a possible D gene is TRBD2 (6 bases). V was trimmed by 4 bases and J by 6 bases, leaving 14 bases between them. The germline CDR1 and CDR2 sequences are SGDLS and YYNGEE. The CDR3 runs to 14 residues. The CDR3 sequence: CASSQSGGINEQFF. The CDR3 coding sequence is TGTGCCAGCAGCCAAAGTGGAGGGATCAATGAGCAGTTCTTC.

The chain is built from TRBV6-1 and TRBJ1-5; D ambiguous. The germline V gene has CDR1 MNHNS and CDR2 SASEGT. The CDR3 has 13 amino acids. CDR3 DNA sequence: TGTGGCACACTCGGTCCGGGAGCTCAGCCCCAGCATTTT. Its translation is CGTLGPGAQPQHF.

V is TRBV7-9 and J is TRBJ2-3, with 7 bases aligning to TRBD1. Trimming at V came to 5 bases and at J to 7 bases, leaving 15 bases not matched to a gene. The germline V gene encodes CDR1 SEHNR and CDR2 FQNEAQ (reference sequence). The CDR3 runs to 16 residues. The CDR3 here is CASSRVGETGSYTQYF. DNA for the CDR3: TGTGCCAGCAGCAGGGTAGGAGAGACAGGGTCTTATACGCAGTATTTT.

The chain has TRBV29-1 and TRBJ1-2; D not resolved. There are 11 residues in the CDR3. Germline CDR1 is SQVTM and CDR2 is ANQGSEA. The germline V and J ends were trimmed by 0 bases and 5 bases, with 4 bases remaining between them. The CDR3 loop reads CSVEEGYGYTF. In DNA form, the CDR3 reads TGCAGCGTTGAAGAGGGTTATGGCTACACCTTC.

The chain recombines TRBV2 with TRBJ2-3; no firm D call. Germline V gene sequence: CDR1 SNHLY, CDR2 FYNNEI. V was trimmed by 0 bases and J by 1 base, leaving 26 bases between them. The CDR3 extends over 21 amino acids. CDR3 sequence reads: CASSEAESYSTPSRGTDTQYF. CDR3 nucleotide sequence: TGTGCCAGCAGTGAAGCGGAAAGTTATAGTACACCAAGTCGGGGCACAGATACGCAGTATTTT.

The rearrangement uses TRBV19 and TRBJ2-7; 10 bases agree with TRBD2. CDR3 size: 14 residues. V lost 6 bases to trimming and J lost 2 bases; unmatched junction nucleotides: 4. Germline V lookup: CDR1 LNHDA, CDR2 SQIVND (reference sequence). CDR3 protein: CASRTSGSAYEQYF. CDR3 DNA: TGTGCCAGTAGGACTAGCGGGTCTGCCTACGAGCAGTACTTC.

The chain has TRBV4-2 and TRBJ1-6; TRBD1 agrees at 7 bases. V was pared by 5 bases and J by 5 bases, with 15 bases of the junction left unmatched. CDR3 length: 18 residues. The V gene's germline CDR1 is LGHNA and CDR2 YNFKEQ. The CDR3 DNA reads TGTGCCAGCAGCGTAACCAATGTTGGGACAGAAGATAATTCACCCCTCCACTTT. Amino acids: CASSVTNVGTEDNSPLHF.

This clonotype occurred once. The chain is built from TRBV3-1 and TRBJ2-1; 7 positions match TRBD2. This CDR3 is built from 16 residues. In germline, CDR1 is LGHDT, CDR2 YNNKEL (reference sequence). V shed 0 bases, J shed 3 bases, and the junction held 5 bases outside the gene matches. Here the CDR3 reads CASSQEGGEGYNEQFF. Here the CDR3 DNA reads TGTGCCAGCAGCCAAGAAGGCGGGGAGGGCTACAATGAGCAGTTCTTC.

J is TRBJ1-2 and V is TRBV30; D perhaps matches TRBD1 (6 bases). Deletions cut 0 bases from V and 5 bases from J, with 10 bases between. Germline loops: CDR1 GTSNPN, CDR2 SVGIG (reference sequence). The CDR3 covers 13 residues. The CDR3 region is CAWSVTGSYGYTF. DNA of the CDR3: TGTGCCTGGAGTGTTACAGGGAGTTATGGCTACACCTTC. The full variable domain, in which reference TRBV30 and TRBJ1-2 provide the parts outside the CDR3, is SQTIHQWPATLVQPVGSPLSLECTVEGTSNPNLYWYRQAAGRGLQLLFYSVGIGQISSEVPQNLSASRPQDRQFILSSKKLLLSDSGFYLCAWSVTGSYGYTFGSGTRLTVV.

The genes are TRBV13 and TRBJ2-7; 10 bases align to TRBD2. V lost 1 base and J lost 6; bases outside the gene matches: 0. CDR3 length equals 13 residues. Germline CDR1 is PRHDT and CDR2 is FYEKMQ (reference sequence). The CDR3 loop reads CASSLEREGEQYF. CDR3 in DNA: TGTGCCAGCAGCTTAGAGCGGGAGGGCGAGCAGTACTTC.